Only a few counts were recorded for the clone carrying this TCR beta chain. Antigen specificity is unknown. In germline, CDR1 is SGHTA, CDR2 FQGTGA. The CDR3 runs 15 residues. V gave up 5 bases and J gave up 0 bases; unmatched junction bases: 6. The sample originates from a study of early T cells in non-severe SARS-CoV-2 infection. Overall study: Sequenced material consisted of bulk RNA (from unsorted whole blood), and chains were unpaired. Study conclusions and caveats: Missing private and CD4 specificities, VDJdb matching favored anti-spike CD8 responses.

Each single cDNA molecule received a unique molecular identifier. TCRdb called the 5' RACE reads again in MiXCR, with one record for every CDR3 protein. The table has some 30,000 distinct CDR3 sequences, 4% to 5% seen once; the top ten hold approximately 5.8%. The clonotype was recovered from an adult who was a healthcare worker with PCR-confirmed SARS-CoV-2 infection or an uninfected control (not recorded which). Sequences were obtained from whole blood. The V call is TRBV7-3, the J call TRBJ2-5, with 7 positions matching TRBD1. CDR3 region: CASSPTGAYQETQYF. The CDR3, as DNA: TGTGCCAGCAGCCCCACAGGGGCCTACCAAGAGACCCAGTACTTC.